The 18 T cell receptor beta chains given below trace back to one sample, sequenced in a study of T cells in women clearing cervical HPV infection. The method was immunoSEQ multiplex PCR; TCRdb's version includes in-frame clones alone and lacks a portion of them. The sample spans around 39,000 clones; the ten largest clones claim less than 2%. The sample taken for sequencing was blood buffy coat. Receptors were obtained from a woman aged 18 to 75 with a cervical HPV16 infection that either progressed to CIN3+ or cleared (not recorded which).

With regard to this clone: From the germline J gene comes the end of the CDR3, since the read stops 3 residues before it. The rearrangement uses TRBV18 and TRBJ1-4, with TRBD1 matching over 10 bases. J lost 4 bases, V lost 2 bases, and 1 base had no gene match. This CDR3 has 15 residues. Germline CDR1 KGHSH, CDR2 LQKENI. CDR3: CASSPGQGDNEKLFF. The DNA read from the CDR3 is TGTGCCAGCTCACCAGGACAGGGGGATAATGAAAAA.

Comments on this clone: Read sequence stops 3 residues before the CDR3 end, and the germline J gene provides the missing end. This sequence joins TRBV20-1 and TRBJ2-1, with D perhaps TRBD1 or TRBD2 (6 bases each). The CDR3 contains 14 residues. CDR1 is DFQATT, CDR2 SNEGSKA, per germline (reference sequence). The V and J ends lost 6 bases and 7 bases respectively, with 19 bases between them. CDR3 DNA (partial): TGCAGTGCCTTAGTGGGGGCAGGAGGGAATGAG. Residues: CSALVGAGGNE. The whole CDR3 region reads CSALVGAGGNEQFF.

Note on this clone: With the read ending 3 residues before the CDR3 end, the germline J gene is used to fill in that end. The chain couples TRBV18 to TRBJ1-1, with TRBD1 matching over 8 bases. CDR1 is KGHSH, CDR2 LQKENI, per germline. This CDR3 is built from 16 residues. With 0 bases clipped from V and 5 bases from J, the junction kept 8 bases outside the gene matches. CDR3 sequence: CASSPPGGRGRTEAFF. The CDR3 DNA, read in part, is TGTGCCAGCTCACCACCCGGGGGCAGGGGGCGGACTGAA. The entire variable domain, with the rest obtained from reference TRBV18 and TRBJ1-1, is as follows: NAGVMQNPRHLVRRRGQEARLRCSPMKGHSHVYWYRQLPEEGLKFMVYLQKENIIDESGMPKERFSAEFPKEGPSILRIQQVVRGDSAAYFCASSPPGGRGRTEAFFGQGTRLTVV.

Regarding this clone: The CDR3 end falls 3 residues outside the read, so it is completed with the germline J gene. The J gene is TRBJ2-2, the V gene TRBV2, with D tentatively TRBD1 (5 bases). V lost 4 bases and J 5 bases, leaving 17 bases between the germline ends. This CDR3 region has 16 residues. Germline CDR1 reads SNHLY; CDR2 reads FYNNEI. The CDR3 bases that were read are TGTGCCAGCAGTGTAATCAGGGTTGAACTTACCGGGGAG. This translates into CASSVIRVELTGE. The entire CDR3 protein reads CASSVIRVELTGELFF.

About this clone itself: The CDR3 end is not reached by the read, which stops 3 residues before it; the germline J gene fills it in. This chain links TRBV5-8 with TRBJ2-3; D remains unclear. The germline V gene encodes CDR1 SGHTS and CDR2 YDEGEE. Trimming cost V 5 bases and J 0 bases, with 7 bases left between them. The CDR3 is made up of 13 amino acids. The DNA read from the CDR3 is TGTGCCAGCAGTTTCGGGAGCACAGATACG. Protein: CASSFGSTDT. The entire CDR3 reads CASSFGSTDTQYF. Based on the CDR3 plus reference TRBV5-8 and TRBJ2-3, the full variable domain is EAGVTQSPTHLIKTRGQQATLRCSPISGHTSVYWYQQALGLGLQFLLWYDEGEERNRGNFPPRFSGRQFPNYSSELNVNALELEDSALYLCASSFGSTDTQYFGPGTRLTVL.

As to this clone: The CDR3 end falls 3 residues outside the read, so it is completed with the germline J gene. J is TRBJ1-5 and V is TRBV19; the D is unclear. Germline assignment: CDR1 LNHDA and CDR2 SQIVND (reference sequence). Deletions cut 7 bases from V and 0 bases from J, with 7 bases between. The CDR3 extends over 13 amino acids. CDR3 amino acids: CASTVNSNQPQHF. The CDR3 bases that were read are TGTGCCAGTACGGTCAATAGCAATCAGCCC.

Concerning this clone: Read coverage stops 3 residues before the CDR3 terminus; the germline J gene supplies the remainder. The chain couples TRBV23-1 to TRBJ2-4; tentatively, D is TRBD1 (5 bases). TRBV23-1 is sorted into the ORF group, with uncertain function. This CDR3 spans 14 amino acids. The CDR3 sequence: CASSQNRAGYGQYF. The CDR3 DNA, read in part, is TGCGCCAGCAGTCAAAATCGCGCAGGGTATGGT.

Concerning this clone itself: The CDR3 end lies 3 residues beyond the end of the read and is filled in from the germline J gene. The chain combines TRBV2 with TRBJ1-1; D is perhaps TRBD1 (5 bases). V lost 5 bases, J lost 5 bases, and 12 bases lay in between. Per the germline V gene, CDR1 is SNHLY and CDR2 is FYNNEI. The CDR3 is made up of 13 amino acids. This CDR3 is CASSSLGGTEAFF. CDR3 DNA, as far as it was read: TGTGCCAGCAGTTCCCTCGGGGGGACTGAA.

With respect to this clone: The sequence runs out 3 residues before the end of the CDR3; the remainder is reconstructed from the germline J gene. The chain recombines TRBV6-1 with TRBJ1-2; 7 bases line up with TRBD1. The CDR3 sequence is 16 residues long. V trimming: 4 bases; J trimming: 6 bases; junction bases outside the gene matches: 14. Germline values: CDR1 MNHNS, CDR2 SASEGT. The CDR3: CASSGHSQGRGNGYTF. CDR3 DNA, as far as it was read: TGTGCCAGCAGTGGACATTCACAGGGGCGCGGGAATGGC.

In the case of this clone: The read ends 3 residues before the CDR3 terminus; that terminus is restored from the germline J gene. This sequence joins TRBV7-6 and TRBJ2-5; D remains unclear. The germline CDR1 and CDR2 sequences are SGHVS and FNYEAQ. The V gene lost 0 bases and the J gene lost 7 bases, with 6 bases spanning the gap. The CDR3 is 12 residues long. The CDR3 DNA, read in part, is TGTGCCAGCAGCTTAGCAGAAGGGACC. This sequence encodes CASSLAEGT. The whole CDR3 sequence is CASSLAEGTQYF.

As for this clone: The read comes to an end 3 residues before the CDR3 does, leaving the germline J gene to fill in the end. Distinct nucleotide sequences in the sample also encode this CDR3. This rearrangement joins TRBV7-6 to TRBJ1-1; the match to TRBD1 covers 10 bases. Per germline, CDR1 SGHVS and CDR2 FNYEAQ. The CDR3 contains 16 residues. With 6 bases clipped from V and 7 bases from J, the junction kept 14 bases outside the gene matches. The CDR3 bases that were read are TGTGCCAGCAGTTCCATGACAGGGGGCGGTTCTGGTGAA. It translates to CASSSMTGGGSGE. The entire CDR3 protein reads CASSSMTGGGSGEAFF.

Comment on this clone: The read terminates 3 residues before the CDR3 end, so the remaining end is supplied by the germline J gene. The chain couples TRBV20-1 to TRBJ1-2; a weak D match, TRBD1 (6 bases). Trimming took off 1 base at V and 3 bases at J, with 9 bases between the two ends. Germline-derived CDR1 and CDR2 are DFQATT and SNEGSKA (reference sequence). This CDR3 contains 13 residues. The CDR3 region is CSARAAGDYGYTF. The sequenced CDR3 bases are TGCAGTGCTAGAGCCGCAGGGGACTATGGC.

About this clone: The CDR3 end falls 3 residues outside the read, so it is completed with the germline J gene. This chain connects TRBV19 to TRBJ2-7, with D perhaps matching TRBD1 (6 bases). Germline V gene lookup returns CDR1 LNHDA and CDR2 SQIVND (reference sequence). The CDR3 length is 17 residues. V lost 3 bases and J 5 bases, leaving 23 bases between the germline ends. Partial CDR3 DNA: TGTGCCAGTAGTATGGGGACCAGAGGGGGAAGGGCGGACGAG. It translates to CASSMGTRGGRADE. The entire CDR3 is CASSMGTRGGRADEQYF.

Comment on this clone: The CDR3 is cut off 3 residues early in the read; its end comes from the germline J gene. The chain employs TRBV5-1 and TRBJ2-5, with D perhaps matching TRBD2 (7 bases). CDR3 size: 12 residues. Germline V gene lookup returns CDR1 SGHRS and CDR2 YFSETQ. V was cut by 10 bases and J by 4 bases, with 14 bases left in between. The DNA read from the CDR3 is TGCGCCGAGGGGGGGTGGTTAGAGACC. Protein sequence: CAEGGWLET. The whole CDR3 protein reads CAEGGWLETQYF.

Concerning this clone: The read comes to an end 3 residues before the CDR3 does, leaving the germline J gene to fill in the end. The chain employs TRBV11-3 and TRBJ2-1; D is unresolved. The V gene's germline CDR1 is SGHNT and CDR2 YENEEA. The CDR3 has 15 amino acids. V was clipped by 5 bases and J by 0 bases, with 11 bases between them. The CDR3 region is CASSPRSASYNEQFF. The CDR3 DNA, read in part, is TGTGCCAGCAGCCCGCGAAGTGCCTCCTACAATGAG.

In regard to this clone: The CDR3 is cut off 3 residues early in the read; its end comes from the germline J gene. The chain employs TRBV10-2 and TRBJ2-3, with D perhaps matching TRBD2 (5 bases). Trimming stripped 9 bases from V and 2 bases from J, with 18 bases between. The CDR3 totals 15 residues. Germline values: CDR1 WSHSY, CDR2 SAAADI. The CDR3 loop is CASRPRGLLTDTQYF. The part of the CDR3 DNA that was read is TGCGCCAGTAGACCCCGCGGACTCCTCACAGATACG.

In the case of this clone: The read gets to within 3 residues of the CDR3 end, and the germline J gene fills in the rest. The chain joins TRBV6-2 or TRBV6-3 to TRBJ2-7; D not certain. The CDR3 length is 14 residues. Deletions cut 4 bases from V and 0 bases from J, with 10 bases between. Germline V gene data show CDR1 as MNHEY and CDR2 as SVGEGT. The CDR3 reads CASSFSASSYEQYF. The CDR3 bases that were read are TGTGCCAGCAGTTTTAGTGCAAGCTCCTACGAG.

About this clone itself: Coverage ceases 3 residues before the CDR3 finishes, and the germline J gene fills in the end. The rearrangement joins TRBV19 to TRBJ2-1; TRBD2 matches 8 bases. The CDR3 sequence is 15 residues long. V shed 5 bases and J 7 bases; nucleotides not matched to a gene: 10. Germline V CDR1 and CDR2: LNHDA, SQIVND (reference sequence). This CDR3 is CASSLAGRPVNEQFF. The sequenced CDR3 bases are TGTGCCAGTAGTTTAGCGGGGAGGCCGGTAAATGAG.